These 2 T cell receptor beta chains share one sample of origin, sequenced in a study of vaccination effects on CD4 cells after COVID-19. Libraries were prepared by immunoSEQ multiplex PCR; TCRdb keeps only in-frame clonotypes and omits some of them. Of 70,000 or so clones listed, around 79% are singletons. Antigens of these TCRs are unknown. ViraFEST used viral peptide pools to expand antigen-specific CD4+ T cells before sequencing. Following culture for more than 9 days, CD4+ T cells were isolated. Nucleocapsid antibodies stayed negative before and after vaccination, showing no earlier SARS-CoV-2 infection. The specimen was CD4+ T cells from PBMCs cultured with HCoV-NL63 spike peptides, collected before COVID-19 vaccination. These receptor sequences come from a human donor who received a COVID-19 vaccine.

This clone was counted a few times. The CDR3 is CASSPGGAGYTF. Here the CDR3 DNA reads TGTGCCAGCAGCCCGGGGGGGGCTGGCTACACCTTC. This chain uses TRBV3-1 (or the pseudogene TRBV3-2) with TRBJ1-2; D may be TRBD1 (6 bases). The V gene's germline CDR1 is LGHDT and CDR2 YNNKEL (reference sequence). This CDR3 spans 12 amino acids. V gave up 4 bases and J gave up 7 bases, with 10 bases separating them.

The CDR3, as DNA: TGTGCCATCAGTGAGTTCGCTCCGGGCACCGGGGAGCTGTTTTTT. It yields the protein CAISEFAPGTGELFF. The chain joins TRBV10-3 to TRBJ2-2; D not certain. V gave up 1 base and J gave up 4 bases, with 10 bases separating them. The CDR3 has 15 residues. Germline CDR1 is ENHRY and CDR2 is SYGVKD.